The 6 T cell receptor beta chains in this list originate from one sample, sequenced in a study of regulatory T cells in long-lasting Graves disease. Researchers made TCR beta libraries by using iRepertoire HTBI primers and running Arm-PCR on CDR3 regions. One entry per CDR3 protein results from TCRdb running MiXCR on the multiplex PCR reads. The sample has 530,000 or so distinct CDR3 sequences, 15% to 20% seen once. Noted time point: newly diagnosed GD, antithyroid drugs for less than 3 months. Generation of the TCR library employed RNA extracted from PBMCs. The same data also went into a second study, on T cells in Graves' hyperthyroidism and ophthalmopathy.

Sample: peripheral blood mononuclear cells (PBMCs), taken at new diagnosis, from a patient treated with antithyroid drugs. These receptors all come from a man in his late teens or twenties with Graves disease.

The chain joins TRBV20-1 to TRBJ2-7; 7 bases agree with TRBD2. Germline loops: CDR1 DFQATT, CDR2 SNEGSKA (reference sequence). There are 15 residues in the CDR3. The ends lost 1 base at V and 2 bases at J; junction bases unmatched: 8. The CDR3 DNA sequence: TGCAGTGCTAGAGGCAGACCGGGAGGACCCTACGAGCAGTACTTC. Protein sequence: CSARGRPGGPYEQYF.

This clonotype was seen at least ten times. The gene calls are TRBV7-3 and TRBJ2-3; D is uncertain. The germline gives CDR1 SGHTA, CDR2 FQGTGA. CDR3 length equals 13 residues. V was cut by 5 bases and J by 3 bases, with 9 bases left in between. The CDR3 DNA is TGTGCCAGCAGCCGCGCGAATACAGATACGCAGTATTTT. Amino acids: CASSRANTDTQYF.

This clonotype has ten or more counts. CDR3 nucleotides: TGTGCCAGCACCATACGAGGGGAAGAGACCCAGTACTTC. It encodes CASTIRGEETQYF. The chain has TRBV28 and TRBJ2-5; D tentatively reads TRBD1 or TRBD2 (5 bases each). V dropped 7 bases and J dropped 3 bases, with 12 bases sitting between them. The CDR3 length is 13 residues. In germline, CDR1 is MDHEN, CDR2 SYDVKM. Together with reference TRBV28 and TRBJ2-5, the CDR3 gives the full variable domain: DVKVTQSSRYLVKRTGEKVFLECVQDMDHENMFWYRQDPGLGLRLIYFSYDVKMKEKGDIPEGYSVSREKKERFSLILESASTNQTSMYLCASTIRGEETQYFGPGTRLLVL.

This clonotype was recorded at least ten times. The CDR3 DNA is TGTGCCAGCAGTGCTAGCGGGCTAGGGACCCAGTACTTC. Its translation: CASSASGLGTQYF. This chain uses TRBV27 with TRBJ2-5; TRBD2 aligns across 8 bases. Germline lookup yields CDR1 MNHEY and CDR2 SMNVEV (reference sequence). Trimming at V came to 5 bases and at J to 7 bases, leaving 6 bases not matched to a gene. The CDR3 is 13 residues long.

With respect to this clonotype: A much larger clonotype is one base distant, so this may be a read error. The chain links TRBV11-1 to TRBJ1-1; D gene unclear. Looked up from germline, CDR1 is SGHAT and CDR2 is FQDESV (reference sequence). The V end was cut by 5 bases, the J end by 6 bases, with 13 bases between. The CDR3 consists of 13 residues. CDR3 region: CASSPGQTSEAFF. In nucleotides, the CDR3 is TGTGCCAGCAGCCCCGGGCAGACCTCTGAAGCTTTCTTT.

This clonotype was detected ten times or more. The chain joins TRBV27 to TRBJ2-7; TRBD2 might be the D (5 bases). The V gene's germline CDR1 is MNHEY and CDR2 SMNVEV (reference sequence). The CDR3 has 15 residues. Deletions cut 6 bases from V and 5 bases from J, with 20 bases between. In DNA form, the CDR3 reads TGTGCCAGCAGCCCCTTAGGAGGCACGGCAAACGAGCAGTACTTC. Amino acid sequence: CASSPLGGTANEQYF.